This T cell receptor beta chain was retrieved from a study of T cell changes during pregnancy in multiple sclerosis. Assay: immunoSEQ multiplex PCR; the TCRdb copy retains only in-frame clones and omits some. The data contain under 95,000 clones, roughly 89% of them singletons. V was shortened by 9 bases and J by 4 bases, with 13 bases between the two germline ends. The CDR3 extends over 13 amino acids. The V gene's germline CDR1 is LNHDA and CDR2 SQIVND (reference sequence). Here the sequenced sample was peripheral blood, taken after pregnancy. The rearrangement uses TRBV19 and TRBJ1-5; tentatively, D is TRBD1 (5 bases). This receptor was identified in a female donor in good health, enrolled as a control in a pregnancy study. The CDR3 loop reads CASRRGVNQPQHF. CDR3 DNA: TGTGCCAGCAGACGGGGGGTTAATCAGCCCCAGCATTTT.